The sequence of this TCR beta chain was determined in a study of blood T cell repertoires in COVID-19. About the study: Collection of acute and convalescent COVID-19 samples took place in the United States, Italy and Spain.

V gave up 8 bases and J gave up 5 bases; unmatched junction bases: 8. The CDR3 sequence is 15 residues long. Per germline, CDR1 MNHEY and CDR2 SVGAGI. As processed by the authors: Reference gene primer amplification gave nucleated cell count estimates. Generated by immunoSEQ multiplex PCR, the TCRdb table keeps only in-frame clones and is missing some. V, J and clone size reflect that table, while D and trimming were determined from the DNA. This sample has about 170,000 clones, with approximately 87% found just once. The clonotype comes from a woman aged 50 to 65 who had recovered from COVID-19. Sequenced input: PBMCs or T cells enriched from blood (not recorded which). The V gene is TRBV6-5, the J gene TRBJ2-5; 13 nucleotides align to TRBD2. The CDR3 DNA sequence: TGTGCCAGCCGACTAGCGGGAGGCCTAGGGGAGACCCAGTACTTC. Encoded protein: CASRLAGGLGETQYF.